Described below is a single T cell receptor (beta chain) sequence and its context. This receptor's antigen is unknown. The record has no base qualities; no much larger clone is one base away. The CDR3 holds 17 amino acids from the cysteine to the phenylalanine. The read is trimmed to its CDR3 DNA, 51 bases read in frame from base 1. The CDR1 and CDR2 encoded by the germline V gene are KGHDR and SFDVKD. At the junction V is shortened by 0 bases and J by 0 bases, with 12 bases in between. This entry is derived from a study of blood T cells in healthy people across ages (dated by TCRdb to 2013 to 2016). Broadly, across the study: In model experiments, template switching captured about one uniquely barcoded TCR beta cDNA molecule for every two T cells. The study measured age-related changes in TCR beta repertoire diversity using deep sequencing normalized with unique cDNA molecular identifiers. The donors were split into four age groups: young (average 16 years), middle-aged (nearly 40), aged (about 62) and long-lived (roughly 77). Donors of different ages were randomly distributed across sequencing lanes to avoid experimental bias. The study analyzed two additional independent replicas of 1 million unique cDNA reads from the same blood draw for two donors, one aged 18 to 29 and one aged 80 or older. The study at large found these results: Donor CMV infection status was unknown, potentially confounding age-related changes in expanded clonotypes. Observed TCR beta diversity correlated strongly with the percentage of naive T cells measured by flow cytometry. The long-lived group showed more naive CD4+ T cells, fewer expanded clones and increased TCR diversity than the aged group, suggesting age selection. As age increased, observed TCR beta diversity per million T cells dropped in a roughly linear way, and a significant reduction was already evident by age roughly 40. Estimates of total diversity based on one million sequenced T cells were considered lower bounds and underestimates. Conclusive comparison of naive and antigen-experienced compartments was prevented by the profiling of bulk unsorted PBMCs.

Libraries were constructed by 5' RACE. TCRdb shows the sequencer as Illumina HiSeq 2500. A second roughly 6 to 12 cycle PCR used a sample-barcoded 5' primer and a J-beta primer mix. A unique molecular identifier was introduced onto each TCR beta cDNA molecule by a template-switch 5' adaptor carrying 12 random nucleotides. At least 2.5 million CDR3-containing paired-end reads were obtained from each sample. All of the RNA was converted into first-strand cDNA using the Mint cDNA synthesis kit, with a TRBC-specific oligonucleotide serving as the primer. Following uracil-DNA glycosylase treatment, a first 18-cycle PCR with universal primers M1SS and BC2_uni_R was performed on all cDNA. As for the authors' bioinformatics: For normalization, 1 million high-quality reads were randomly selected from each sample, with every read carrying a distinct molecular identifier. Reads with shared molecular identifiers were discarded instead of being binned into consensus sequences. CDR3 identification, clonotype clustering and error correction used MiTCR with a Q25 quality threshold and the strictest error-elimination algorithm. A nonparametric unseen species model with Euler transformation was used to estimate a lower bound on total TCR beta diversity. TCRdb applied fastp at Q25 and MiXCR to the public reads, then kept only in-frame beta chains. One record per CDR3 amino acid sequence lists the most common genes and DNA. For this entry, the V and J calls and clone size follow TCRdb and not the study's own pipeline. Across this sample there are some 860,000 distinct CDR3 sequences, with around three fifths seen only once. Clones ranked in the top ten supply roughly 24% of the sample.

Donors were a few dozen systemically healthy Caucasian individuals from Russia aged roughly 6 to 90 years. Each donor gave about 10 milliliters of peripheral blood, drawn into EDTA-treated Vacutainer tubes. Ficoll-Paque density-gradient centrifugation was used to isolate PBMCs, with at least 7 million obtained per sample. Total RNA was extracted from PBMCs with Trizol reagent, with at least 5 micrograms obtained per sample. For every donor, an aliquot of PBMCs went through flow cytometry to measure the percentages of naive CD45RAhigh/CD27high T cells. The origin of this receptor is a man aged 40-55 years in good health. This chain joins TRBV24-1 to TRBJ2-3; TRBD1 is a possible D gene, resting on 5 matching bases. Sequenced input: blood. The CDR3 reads CATSDLRFQGSTDTQYF. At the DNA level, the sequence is TGTGCCACCAGTGATTTGCGTTTCCAGGGAAGCACAGATACGCAGTATTTT.